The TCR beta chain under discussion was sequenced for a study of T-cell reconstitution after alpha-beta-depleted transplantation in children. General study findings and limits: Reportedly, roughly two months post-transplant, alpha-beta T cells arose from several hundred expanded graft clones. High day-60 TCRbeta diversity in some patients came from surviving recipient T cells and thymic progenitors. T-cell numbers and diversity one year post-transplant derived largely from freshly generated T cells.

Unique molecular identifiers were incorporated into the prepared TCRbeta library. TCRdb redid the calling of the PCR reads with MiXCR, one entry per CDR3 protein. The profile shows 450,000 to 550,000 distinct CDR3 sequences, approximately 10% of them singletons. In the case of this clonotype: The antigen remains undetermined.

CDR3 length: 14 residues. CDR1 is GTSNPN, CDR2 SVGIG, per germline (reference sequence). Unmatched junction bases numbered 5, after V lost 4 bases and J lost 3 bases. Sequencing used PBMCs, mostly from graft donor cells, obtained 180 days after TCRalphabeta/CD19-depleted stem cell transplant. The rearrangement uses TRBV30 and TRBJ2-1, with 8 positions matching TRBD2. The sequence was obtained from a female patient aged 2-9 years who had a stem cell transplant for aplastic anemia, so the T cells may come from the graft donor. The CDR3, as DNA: TGTGCCTGGACACTACTAGCGGTCTACAATGAGCAGTTCTTC. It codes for CAWTLLAVYNEQFF.